A selection of T cell receptor beta chains follows, all from one sample in a study of blood T cell repertoires in COVID-19. Sequencing was performed with immunoSEQ multiplex PCR; in TCRdb, only in-frame clones are kept and a portion is missing. Among 300,000 to 350,000 clones listed, about nine tenths were seen once. The sample comprised peripheral blood. All receptors derive from a young man with COVID-19, enrolled during active disease. CDR3s include the opening cysteine and the closing phenylalanine or tryptophan. D genes are given only for firm matches. Size tells how often a clone was seen (once, few, many) or the class of an expanded clone, and some rows leave it out.

CDR3 protein | CDR3 DNA | D gene | V gene | clone size | CDR3 length | J gene
CASSSSGTTNTGELFF | TGTGCCAGCAGTTCTTCCGGGACAACGAACACCGGGGAGCTGTTTTTT | - | TRBV27 | - | 16 | TRBJ2-2
CAWSSRDWSYTF | TGTGCCTGGAGTTCCAGGGATTGGAGCTACACCTTC | - | TRBV30 | - | 12 | TRBJ1-2
CASSSGLAGVYNEQFF | TGTGCCAGCAGCTCCGGACTAGCGGGAGTCTACAATGAGCAGTTCTTC | TRBD2 | TRBV5-6 | - | 16 | TRBJ2-1
CASSQGWAGTNEQFF | TGCGCCAGCAGCCAAGGGTGGGCAGGTACGAATGAGCAGTTCTTC | - | TRBV4-1 | - | 15 | TRBJ2-1
CAILEGATRPYNEQFF | TGTGCCATTCTCGAGGGGGCGACGAGACCATACAATGAGCAGTTCTTC | TRBD1 | TRBV10-3 | - | 16 | TRBJ2-1
CASERAGGPSSYNEQFF | TGTGCCAGCGAGAGAGCGGGGGGTCCGAGCTCCTACAATGAGCAGTTCTTC | TRBD2 | TRBV7-2 | - | 17 | TRBJ2-1
CASSPPSGPDTYEQYF | TGTGCCAGCTCACCCCCTTCAGGGCCTGACACCTACGAGCAGTACTTC | - | TRBV18 | - | 16 | TRBJ2-7
CASSFGPGDEQYF | TGTGCCAGCAGCTTTGGCCCCGGGGACGAGCAGTACTTC | - | TRBV7-2 | - | 13 | TRBJ2-7
CSARVVDSIYF | TGCAGTGCTAGAGTAGTAGATTCCATATATTTT | - | TRBV20-1 | - | 11 | TRBJ1-3
CASSPIVQGKETQYF | TGTGCCAGCAGCCCTATAGTACAGGGTAAAGAGACCCAGTACTTC | - | TRBV7-8 | - | 15 | TRBJ2-5
CASSLDEETSGRGAYNEQFF | TGTGCCAGCAGCTTAGACGAGGAAACTAGCGGGAGAGGAGCCTACAATGAGCAGTTCTTC | TRBD2 | TRBV13 | - | 20 | TRBJ2-1
CASSPQGADGEQYF | TGTGCCAGCAGCCCACAGGGGGCTGATGGCGAGCAGTACTTC | TRBD1 | TRBV3-1/TRBV3-2 | - | 14 | TRBJ2-7
CASSPGTGYGYTF | TGTGCCAGCTCACCAGGCACAGGCTATGGCTACACCTTC | - | TRBV18 | few | 13 | TRBJ1-2
CASSLMLAGHQYF | TGTGCCAGCAGCTTAATGCTAGCGGGACACCAGTACTTC | TRBD2 | TRBV11-2 | - | 13 | TRBJ2-7
CASSEVEGADTGELFF | TGTGCCAGCAGTGAAGTGGAGGGGGCGGACACCGGGGAGCTGTTTTTT | - | TRBV2 | few | 16 | TRBJ2-2
CASRRTGTGNTIYF | TGTGCCAGCCGAAGGACAGGGACAGGAAACACCATATATTTT | TRBD1 | TRBV5-4 | few | 14 | TRBJ1-3
CASSTWGQGNYGYTF | TGTGCCAGCAGCACCTGGGGACAGGGAAACTATGGCTACACCTTC | TRBD1 | TRBV28 | - | 15 | TRBJ1-2
CASSKRASIYYEQYF | TGTGCCAGCAGCAAGAGGGCCTCGATCTACTACGAGCAGTACTTC | - | TRBV21-1 | - | 15 | TRBJ2-7
CASSQGGGGNEKLFF | TGTGCCAGCAGCCAAGGCGGCGGGGGCAATGAAAAACTGTTTTTT | - | TRBV3-1/TRBV3-2 | - | 15 | TRBJ1-4
CASSPQNTEAFF | TGTGCCAGCTCACCTCAGAACACTGAAGCTTTCTTT | - | TRBV18 | once | 12 | TRBJ1-1
CASSESGHYHPRNTIYF | TGCGCCAGCAGTGAGTCGGGACACTACCATCCCCGAAACACCATATATTTT | - | TRBV10-2 | once | 17 | TRBJ1-3
CASSLRGWGNEQFF | TGTGCCAGCAGCTTAAGGGGTTGGGGCAATGAGCAGTTCTTC | - | TRBV7-2 | - | 14 | TRBJ2-1
CASSLVLAGTDTQYF | TGTGCCAGCAGCTTAGTTCTAGCGGGGACAGATACGCAGTATTTT | TRBD2 | TRBV7-8 | - | 15 | TRBJ2-3
CASSQDLETEETQYF | TGTGCCAGCAGCCAAGATCTGGAGACTGAAGAGACCCAGTACTTC | - | TRBV3-1/TRBV3-2 | - | 15 | TRBJ2-5
CASSYSRLGGNYEQYF | TGTGCCAGCAGTTACTCCCGCCTCGGGGGGAACTACGAGCAGTACTTC | TRBD2 | TRBV6-5 | - | 16 | TRBJ2-7
CASSPRQFYGYTF | TGTGCCAGCAGCCCCCGACAGTTTTATGGCTACACCTTC | - | TRBV28 | - | 13 | TRBJ1-2
CASSSPPETGVSGLGNQPQHF | TGTGCCAGCAGCTCGCCACCCGAGACAGGGGTAAGCGGATTAGGCAATCAGCCCCAGCATTTT | TRBD1 | TRBV7-4 | few | 21 | TRBJ1-5